Below, one T cell receptor beta chain is given with its context. Its target is not known. The CDR3 spans 15 residues. V was pared by 2 bases and J by 2 bases, with 6 bases of the junction left unmatched. Germline V gene lookup returns CDR1 SGHKS and CDR2 YYEKEE (reference sequence). This specimen belongs to a study of T-cell reconstitution after alpha-beta-depleted transplantation in children. General study points: As was reported, about two months after transplant, alpha-beta T cells came from several hundred expanded graft clones. TCRbeta diversity was high at day 60 in some patients (a result of surviving recipient T cells and thymic progenitors). By one year post-transplant, T-cell counts and diversity largely arose from T cells that were newly produced.

TCRbeta library construction was performed incorporating unique molecular identifiers. TCRdb reanalysed the PCR reads using MiXCR and keeps one entry per CDR3 protein. This sample has about 260,000 distinct CDR3 sequences, with about 9.9% found just once. Sequencing used peripheral blood, obtained 180 days after TCRalphabeta/CD19-depleted stem cell transplant. The TCR comes from a male patient aged 2 to 10 who had a stem cell transplant for chronic granulomatous disease, so the T cells may come from the graft donor. V gene TRBV5-5 combines with J gene TRBJ2-5, with 7 bases aligning to TRBD1. The CDR3 DNA follows: TGTGCCAGCAGCTTTGGCAGGGGGAGACAAGAGACCCAGTACTTC. Protein product: CASSFGRGRQETQYF.